This T cell receptor beta chain emerged from a study of T cells after yellow fever vaccination. Study-wide results and limits: CD4 and CD8 compartments shared a small share of clonotypes.

This clonotype occurred many times. The germline gives CDR1 SGHNT, CDR2 YYREEE (reference sequence). This CDR3 has 13 residues. Trimming stripped 5 bases from V and 4 bases from J, with 10 bases between. Universal primer sites and UMIs were introduced during 5'RACE template-switching synthesis of TCR cDNA. TCRdb independently ran MiXCR on the 5' RACE reads; one entry per CDR3 protein. The table records about 12,000 distinct CDR3 sequences, roughly 6% of them present only once. Here the sequenced sample was PBMCs, either bulk or a sorted T-cell subset (CD4+, CD8+, memory, or dextramer-sorted; not recorded which), taken on the day of the yellow fever booster vaccination. This chain links TRBV5-4 with TRBJ1-3; D uncertain. The sequence was collected from a man in his thirties or forties who received the YFV17D yellow fever vaccine. CDR3 sequence: CASSPEAGNTIYF. In DNA, the CDR3 is TGTGCCAGCAGTCCGGAGGCCGGAAACACCATATATTTT.